The clone carrying this TCR beta chain has a count of ten or more. The target antigen is unknown. The junction and the germline gene differ at one end; a read error may be behind it. TCRdb redid the calling of the reads with MiXCR, one entry per CDR3 protein. Of approximately 750,000 distinct CDR3 sequences in the sample, 35% are singletons; the top ten hold 2.8%. This specimen belongs to a study of T cell repertoires in cytomegalovirus infection. Study details: CMV infection and matching HLA type were both indicated by public TCR beta signatures.

Germline assignment: CDR1 SEHNR and CDR2 FQNEAQ (reference sequence). CDR3 length: 14 amino acids. Study outcomes and limitations: HLA-C-restricted CMV clonotypes gave the most frequent clonotype in two of eight donors.

The receptor comes from a human donor in good health (CMV status not recorded). Some clones in this sample may be carry-over from other donors' samples. The chain links TRBV7-9 to TRBJ1-5; no clear D. Specimen: PBMCs. Written as DNA, the CDR3 is TGTGCCAGCAGCCTAGCGGCTGTTAATCAGCCCCAGCATTTT. Protein sequence: CASSLAAVNQPQHF. The full variable domain, rest sourced from reference TRBV7-9 and TRBJ1-5, is DTGVSQNPRHKITKRGQNVTFRCDPISEHNRLYWYRQTLGQGPEFLTYFQNEAQLEKSRLLSDRFSAERPKGSFSTLEIQRTEQGDSAMYLCASSLAAVNQPQHFGDGTRLSIL.